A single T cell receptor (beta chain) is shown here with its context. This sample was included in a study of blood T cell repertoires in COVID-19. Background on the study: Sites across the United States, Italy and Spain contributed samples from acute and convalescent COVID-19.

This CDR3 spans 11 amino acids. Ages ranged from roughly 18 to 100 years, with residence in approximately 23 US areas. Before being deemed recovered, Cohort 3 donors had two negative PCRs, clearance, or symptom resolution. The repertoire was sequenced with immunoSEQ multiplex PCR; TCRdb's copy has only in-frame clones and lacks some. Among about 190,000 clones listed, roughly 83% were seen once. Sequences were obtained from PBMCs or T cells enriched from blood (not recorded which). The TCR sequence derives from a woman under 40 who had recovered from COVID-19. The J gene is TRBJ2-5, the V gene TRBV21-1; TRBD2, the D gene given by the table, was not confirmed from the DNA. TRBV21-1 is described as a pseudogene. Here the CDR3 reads CASVRPETQYF. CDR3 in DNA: TGTGCCAGCGTGAGGCCGGAGACCCAGTACTTC.